The TCR beta chain under discussion was sequenced for a study of blood T cell repertoires in COVID-19. Cohorts were based on clinical histories the participants reported. Recovered status in Cohort 3 required two negative PCRs, clearance, or symptom resolution. Data came from immunoSEQ multiplex PCR; TCRdb stores just in-frame clones and leaves some out. The sample lists over 350,000 clones; around nine tenths were seen once. This clone was seen once. This TCR was recovered from a woman between 45 and 65 years old who had recovered from COVID-19. The sample comprised PBMCs or T cells enriched from blood (not recorded which).

This CDR3 is CATSGAGDIGLHF. CDR3 DNA sequence: TGTGCCACCAGTGGTGCGGGGGACATCGGTCTCCACTTT. The chain recombines TRBV24-1 with TRBJ1-6; tentative D call: TRBD1 (6 bases). The V end lost 5 bases, the J end lost 16 bases, and 17 bases lay between the germline ends. The CDR3 has 13 residues. Germline V gives CDR1 KGHDR, CDR2 SFDVKD.